A selection of T cell receptor beta chains follows, all from one sample in a study of CXCR3-negative and CXCR3-positive naive CD8 T cells. No DNA is given; TCRdb re-called the 5' RACE reads and lists each CDR3 protein once. The specimen's table records tens of thousands of distinct CDR3 sequences. Sequencing was done on a sample of naive CXCR3- CD8+ T cells from blood. Receptors were obtained from a human donor in good health. Some clones in this sample may be carry-over from other donors' samples. Each CDR3 is given with its conserved first and last residue. The order of the fields is J gene, V gene, CDR3 protein.

TRBJ2-1 | TRBV7-8 | CASSLAGGVYNEQFF
TRBJ1-2 | TRBV20-1 | CSAPEGDFSVNYGYTF
TRBJ1-2 | TRBV12-3/TRBV12-4 | CASSDSPNYGYTF
TRBJ1-1 | TRBV6-5 | CASSYSRGMNTEAFF
TRBJ1-1 | TRBV19 | CASSMGGFGTEAFF
TRBJ1-1 | TRBV7-3 | CASSQEGGESEAFF
TRBJ2-1 | TRBV6-5 | CASSYSEAAGRFDEQFF
TRBJ2-5 | TRBV2 | CASSAGLATRETQYF
TRBJ2-1 | TRBV7-2 | CASSLGGLADNEQFF
TRBJ2-3 | TRBV7-3 | CASSLTGSWGDTQYF
TRBJ1-1 | TRBV6-4 | CASSETGVTEAFF
TRBJ1-2 | TRBV29-1 | CSAGGGAEGYTF
TRBJ2-1 | TRBV4-3 | CASSQDGGSYNEQFF
TRBJ2-3 | TRBV6-6 | CASSYSHTFASTDTQYF
TRBJ2-2 | TRBV6-4 | CASSDNGNTGELFF
TRBJ2-1 | TRBV29-1 | CSVEPDNEQFF
TRBJ2-7 | TRBV29-1 | CSVAGQTFEQYF
TRBJ1-1 | TRBV6-5 | CASSLTGATEAFF
TRBJ2-1 | TRBV20-1 | CSARPRSYNEQFF
TRBJ1-1 | TRBV7-9 | CASSFAGLPVGTEAFF
TRBJ2-5 | TRBV7-8 | CASSLGTEVETQYF
TRBJ1-2 | TRBV27 | CASSSPSGTGGSYGYTF
TRBJ2-4 | TRBV29-1 | CSVLLAGELLGNIQYF
TRBJ2-5 | TRBV29-1 | CSAYLVDRDKETQYF
TRBJ1-2 | TRBV5-1 | CASSYDSYGYTF
TRBJ2-1 | TRBV7-2 | CASSPGLAGGPDEQFF
TRBJ2-3 | TRBV7-9 | CASSPMGGEHTDTQYF
TRBJ1-1 | TRBV29-1 | CSVTQNTEAFF
TRBJ1-5 | TRBV27 | CASSFQGAAQPQHF
TRBJ2-7 | TRBV6-2/TRBV6-3 | CASTGGYEQYF
TRBJ2-1 | TRBV29-1 | CSVLGFNEQFF
TRBJ2-1 | TRBV29-1 | CSVDGQGYANEQFF
TRBJ2-1 | TRBV5-4 | CASSGEGREYNEQFF
TRBJ2-2 | TRBV7-2 | CASSSPNTGELFF
TRBJ2-1 | TRBV6-2/TRBV6-3 | CASSYFILGQTNNEQFF
TRBJ2-3 | TRBV2 | CASSETAGVVTDTQYF
TRBJ1-1 | TRBV7-9 | CASSFSTGGRTEAFF
TRBJ1-1 | TRBV7-6 | CASSLEWGDGTEAFF
TRBJ2-7 | TRBV29-1 | CSAGTGQYEQYF
TRBJ2-3 | TRBV7-6 | CASSPKKGTSGSTDTQYF
TRBJ2-2 | TRBV28 | CASSLYGDRGSTGELFF
TRBJ2-1 | TRBV20-1 | CSARQGTGDYNEQFF
TRBJ2-1 | TRBV11-3 | CASSSGTSGTNEQFF
TRBJ1-2 | TRBV7-9 | CASSLAGQDYGYTF
TRBJ1-1 | TRBV12-3/TRBV12-4 | CASTDKGLIMNTEAFF
TRBJ1-1 | TRBV30 | CAWSPYMNTEAFF
TRBJ2-7 | TRBV20-1 | CSARSHRVYYEQYF
TRBJ2-7 | TRBV28 | CASSFEYEQYF
TRBJ1-1 | TRBV20-1 | CSALDRGRWTEAFF
TRBJ1-1 | TRBV6-1 | CASSEISGATEAFF
TRBJ1-2 | TRBV14 | CATTPGTGSYGYTF
TRBJ2-1 | TRBV12-3/TRBV12-4 | CASSPGTSGVPSYNEQFF
TRBJ2-1 | TRBV28 | CASSLMGYNEQFF
TRBJ2-1 | TRBV11-2 | CASSYGTSGSNEKFF
TRBJ2-5 | TRBV21-1 | CASPKADGSRETQYF
TRBJ1-2 | TRBV6-1 | CASSEASDTSYGYTF
TRBJ2-3 | TRBV10-3 | CAAAMDGATSTDTQYF
TRBJ2-7 | TRBV7-2 | CASSIRQGYEQYF
TRBJ2-3 | TRBV4-3 | CASSQPPRLAGGIKDTQYF
TRBJ2-5 | TRBV24-1 | CATSDGTSGGYQETQYF